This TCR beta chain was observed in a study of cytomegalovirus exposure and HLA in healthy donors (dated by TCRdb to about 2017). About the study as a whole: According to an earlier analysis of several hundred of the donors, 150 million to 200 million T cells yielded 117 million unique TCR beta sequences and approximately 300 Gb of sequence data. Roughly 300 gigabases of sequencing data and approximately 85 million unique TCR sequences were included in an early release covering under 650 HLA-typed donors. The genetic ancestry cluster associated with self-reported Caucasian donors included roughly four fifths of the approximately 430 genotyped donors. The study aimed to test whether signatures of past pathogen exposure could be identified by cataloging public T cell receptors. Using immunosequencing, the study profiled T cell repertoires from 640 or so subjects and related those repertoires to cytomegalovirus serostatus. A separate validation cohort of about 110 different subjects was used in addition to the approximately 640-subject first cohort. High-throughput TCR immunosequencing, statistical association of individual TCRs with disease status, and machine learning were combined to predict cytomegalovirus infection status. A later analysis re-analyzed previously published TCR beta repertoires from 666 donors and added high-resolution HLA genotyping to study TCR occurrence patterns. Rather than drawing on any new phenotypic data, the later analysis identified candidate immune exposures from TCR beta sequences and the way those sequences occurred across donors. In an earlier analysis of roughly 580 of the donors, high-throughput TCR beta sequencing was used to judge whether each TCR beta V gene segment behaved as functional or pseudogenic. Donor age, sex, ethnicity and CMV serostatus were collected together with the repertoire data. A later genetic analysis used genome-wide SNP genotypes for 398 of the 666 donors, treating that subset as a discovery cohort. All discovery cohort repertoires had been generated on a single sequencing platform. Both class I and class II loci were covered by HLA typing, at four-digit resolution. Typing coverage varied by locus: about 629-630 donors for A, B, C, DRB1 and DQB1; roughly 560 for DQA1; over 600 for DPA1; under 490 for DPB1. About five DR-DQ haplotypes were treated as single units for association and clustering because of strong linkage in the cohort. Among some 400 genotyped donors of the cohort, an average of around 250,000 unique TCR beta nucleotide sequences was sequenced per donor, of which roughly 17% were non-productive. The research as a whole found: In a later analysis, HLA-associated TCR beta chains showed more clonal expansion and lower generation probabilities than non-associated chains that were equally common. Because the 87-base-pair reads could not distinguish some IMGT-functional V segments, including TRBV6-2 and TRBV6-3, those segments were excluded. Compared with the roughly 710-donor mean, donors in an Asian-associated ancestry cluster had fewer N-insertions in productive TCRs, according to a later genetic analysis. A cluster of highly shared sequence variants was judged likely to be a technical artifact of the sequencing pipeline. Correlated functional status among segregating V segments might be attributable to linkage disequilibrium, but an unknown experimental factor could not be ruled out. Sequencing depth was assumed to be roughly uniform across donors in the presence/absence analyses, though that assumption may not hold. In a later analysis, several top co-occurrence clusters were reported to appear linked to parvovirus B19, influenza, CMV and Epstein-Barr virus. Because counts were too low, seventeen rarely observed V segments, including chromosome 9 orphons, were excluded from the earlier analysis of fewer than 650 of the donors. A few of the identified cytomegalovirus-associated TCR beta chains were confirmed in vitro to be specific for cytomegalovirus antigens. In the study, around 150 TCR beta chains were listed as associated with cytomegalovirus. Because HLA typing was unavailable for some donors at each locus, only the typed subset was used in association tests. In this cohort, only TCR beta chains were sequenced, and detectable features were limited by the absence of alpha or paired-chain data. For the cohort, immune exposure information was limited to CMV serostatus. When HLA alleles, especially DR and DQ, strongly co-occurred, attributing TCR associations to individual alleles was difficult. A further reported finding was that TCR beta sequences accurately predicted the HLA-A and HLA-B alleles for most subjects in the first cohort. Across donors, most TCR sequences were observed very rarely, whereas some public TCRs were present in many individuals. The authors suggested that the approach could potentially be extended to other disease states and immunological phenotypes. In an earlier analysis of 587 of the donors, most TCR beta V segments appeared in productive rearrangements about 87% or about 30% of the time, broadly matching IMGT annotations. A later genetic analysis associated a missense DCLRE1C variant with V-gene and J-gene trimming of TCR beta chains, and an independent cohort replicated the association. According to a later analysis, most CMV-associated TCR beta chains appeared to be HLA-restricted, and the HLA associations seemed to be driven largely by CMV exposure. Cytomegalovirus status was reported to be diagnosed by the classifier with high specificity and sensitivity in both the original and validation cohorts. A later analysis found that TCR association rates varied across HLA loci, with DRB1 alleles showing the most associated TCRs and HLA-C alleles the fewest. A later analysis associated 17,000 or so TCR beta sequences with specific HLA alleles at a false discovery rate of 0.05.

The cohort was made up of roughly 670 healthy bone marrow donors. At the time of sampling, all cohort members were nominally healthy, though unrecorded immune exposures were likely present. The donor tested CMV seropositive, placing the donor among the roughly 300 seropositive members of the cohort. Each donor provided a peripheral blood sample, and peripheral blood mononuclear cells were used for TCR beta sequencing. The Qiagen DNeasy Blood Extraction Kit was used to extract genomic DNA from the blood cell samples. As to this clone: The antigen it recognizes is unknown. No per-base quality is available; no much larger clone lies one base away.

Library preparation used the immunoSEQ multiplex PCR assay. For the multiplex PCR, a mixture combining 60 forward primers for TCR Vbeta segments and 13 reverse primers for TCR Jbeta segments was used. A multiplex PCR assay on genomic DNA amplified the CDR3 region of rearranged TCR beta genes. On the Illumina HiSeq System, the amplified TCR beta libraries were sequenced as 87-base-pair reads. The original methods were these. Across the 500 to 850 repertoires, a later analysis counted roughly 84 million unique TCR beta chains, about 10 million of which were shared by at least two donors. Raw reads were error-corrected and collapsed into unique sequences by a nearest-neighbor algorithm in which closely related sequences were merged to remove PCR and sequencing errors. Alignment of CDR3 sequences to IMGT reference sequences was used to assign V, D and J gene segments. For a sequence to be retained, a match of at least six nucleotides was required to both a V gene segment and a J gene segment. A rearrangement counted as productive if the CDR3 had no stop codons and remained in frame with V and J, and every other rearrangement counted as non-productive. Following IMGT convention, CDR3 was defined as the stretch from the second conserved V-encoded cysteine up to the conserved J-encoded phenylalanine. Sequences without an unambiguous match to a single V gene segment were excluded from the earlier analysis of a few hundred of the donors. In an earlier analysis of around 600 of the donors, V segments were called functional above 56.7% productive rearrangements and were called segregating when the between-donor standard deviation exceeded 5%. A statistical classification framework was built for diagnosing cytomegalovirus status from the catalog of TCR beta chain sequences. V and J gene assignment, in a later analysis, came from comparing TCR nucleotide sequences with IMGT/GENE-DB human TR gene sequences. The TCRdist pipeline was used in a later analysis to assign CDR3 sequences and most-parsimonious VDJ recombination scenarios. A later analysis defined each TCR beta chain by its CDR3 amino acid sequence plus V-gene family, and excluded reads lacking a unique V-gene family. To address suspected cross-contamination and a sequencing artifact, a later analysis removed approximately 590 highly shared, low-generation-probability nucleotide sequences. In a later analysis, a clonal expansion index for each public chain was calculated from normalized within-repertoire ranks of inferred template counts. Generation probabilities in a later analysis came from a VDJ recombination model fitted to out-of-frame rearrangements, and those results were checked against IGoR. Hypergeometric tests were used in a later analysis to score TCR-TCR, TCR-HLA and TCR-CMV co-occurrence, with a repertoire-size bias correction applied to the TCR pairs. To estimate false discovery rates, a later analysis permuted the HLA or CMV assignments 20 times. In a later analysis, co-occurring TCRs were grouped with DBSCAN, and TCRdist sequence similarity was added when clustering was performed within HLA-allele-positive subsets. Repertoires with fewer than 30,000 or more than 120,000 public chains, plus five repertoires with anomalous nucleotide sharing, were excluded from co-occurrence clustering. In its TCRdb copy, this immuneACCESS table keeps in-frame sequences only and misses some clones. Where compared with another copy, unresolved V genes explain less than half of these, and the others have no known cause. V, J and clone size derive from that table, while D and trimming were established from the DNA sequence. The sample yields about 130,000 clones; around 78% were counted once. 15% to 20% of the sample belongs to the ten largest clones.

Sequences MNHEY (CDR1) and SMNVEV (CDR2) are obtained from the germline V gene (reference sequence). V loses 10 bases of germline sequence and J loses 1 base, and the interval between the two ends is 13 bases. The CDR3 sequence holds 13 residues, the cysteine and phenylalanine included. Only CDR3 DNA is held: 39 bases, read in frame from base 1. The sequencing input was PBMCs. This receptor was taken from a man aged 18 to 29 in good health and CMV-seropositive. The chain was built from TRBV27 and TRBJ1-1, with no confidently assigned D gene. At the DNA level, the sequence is TGTGCCACCTCTTCGACTGGGAACACTGAAGCTTTCTTT. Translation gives CATSSTGNTEAFF.